One T cell receptor (beta chain) is described in this entry. What it binds is unknown. These data are taken from a study of blood T cells in healthy people across ages. Overall study: With template switching, about one barcoded beta molecule was captured per two T cells.

Study results and limitations: Observed TCR beta diversity per million T cells went down as age went up. This fall followed a roughly linear course with age. Higher diversity, along with more naive CD4+ cells, distinguished long-lived donors from aged donors.

V gave up 4 bases and J gave up 2 bases, with 15 bases separating them. The length of the CDR3 is 15 residues. Germline CDR1 is SGHRS and CDR2 is YFSETQ. For the second PCR, which ran for 7 to 11 cycles, a sample-barcoded 5' primer and a J-beta primer mix were used. TCRdb reprocessed the 5' RACE reads via MiXCR and lists one record per CDR3 protein. The sample records about 680,000 distinct CDR3 sequences, roughly 49% being singletons. Sequenced material: blood. This chain joins TRBV5-1 and TRBJ2-5, with D tentatively TRBD1 (5 bases). The sequence came from a woman aged 60-75 years in good health. The CDR3 reads CASSTGPDSQETQYF. The CDR3 DNA is TGCGCCAGCAGCACGGGCCCTGACAGTCAAGAGACCCAGTACTTC.